This T cell receptor beta chain was sequenced during a study of blood T cell repertoires in COVID-19. All enrollees were roughly 18 to 90 years old and from about two dozen US areas. Clinical history reported by participants formed the basis on which cohorts were assigned. Cohort 3 donors were reported recovered after two negative PCRs, clearance, or symptom resolution. This CDR3 spans 16 amino acids. Germline V gene sequence: CDR1 MGHRA, CDR2 YSYEKL. V lost 1 base, J lost 7 bases, and 11 bases stayed unmatched. How the authors handled the data: Researchers report that nucleated cell counts were estimated from reference gene primer amplification. Assay used: immunoSEQ multiplex PCR; TCRdb lists only in-frame clones, some missing. V, J and clone size reflect that table, while D and trimming were determined from the DNA. The profile shows 350,000 or so clones, roughly 87% of them singletons.

The rearrangement joins TRBV4-1 to TRBJ1-2; 8 positions match TRBD1. The material sequenced was PBMCs or T cells enriched from blood (not recorded which). This receptor was identified in a woman aged 25 to 39 who had recovered from COVID-19. The CDR3 protein is CASSQAPIARGPGYTF. CDR3 sequence (DNA): TGCGCCAGCAGCCAAGCGCCGATCGCCAGGGGGCCTGGCTACACCTTC.